Below, 15 T cell receptor beta chains from the same sample are listed, as sequenced in a study of CD8 T cells in Susac syndrome. A quantity of about 0.5 to 1 ug RNA underwent reverse transcription using random hexamers. In TCRdb, the immunoSEQ multiplex PCR reads were re-called with MiXCR into one record per CDR3 protein. The table records 170,000 or so distinct CDR3 sequences, roughly 96% of them present only once. Specimen: CD8+ T cells from PBMCs. These receptors originate from a human donor with multiple sclerosis.

The rearrangement uses TRBV6-5 and TRBJ1-1; TRBD1 matches 7 bases. Germline V lookup: CDR1 MNHEY, CDR2 SVGAGI. V shed 2 bases and J 7 bases; nucleotides not matched to a gene: 4. There are 13 residues in the CDR3. This CDR3 reads CASSYTRQGEAFF. CDR3 DNA sequence: TGTGCCAGCAGTTACACGAGACAGGGTGAAGCTTTCTTT.

The V and J genes are TRBV7-9 and TRBJ2-3, with D possibly being TRBD1 (6 bases). The germline V gene encodes CDR1 SEHNR and CDR2 FQNEAQ (reference sequence). V lost 5 bases and J 10 bases, leaving 13 bases between the germline ends. This CDR3 contains 12 residues. The CDR3 here is CASSPDSIAQYF. The CDR3 region has the DNA TGTGCCAGCAGCCCGGACAGTATCGCGCAGTATTTT.

V is TRBV5-1 and J is TRBJ2-7; tentatively, D is TRBD2 (5 bases). V lost 4 bases, J lost 3 bases, and 11 bases lay in between. Germline loops: CDR1 SGHRS, CDR2 YFSETQ. The CDR3 consists of 13 residues. CDR3 loop: CASSVNRGYEQYF. The DNA for the CDR3 is TGCGCCAGCAGCGTAAACCGGGGCTACGAGCAGTACTTC.

The chain employs TRBV3-1 and TRBJ2-4; 11 bases are shared with TRBD1. CDR1 and CDR2 from the germline V gene are LGHDT and YNNKEL (reference sequence). This CDR3 region has 17 residues. V lost 4 bases and J lost 4; bases outside the gene matches: 9. This chain's CDR3 is CASSPGQGALGKNIQYF. CDR3 nucleotides: TGTGCCAGCAGCCCAGGACAGGGGGCGCTGGGGAAAAACATTCAGTACTTC.

This chain's CDR3 is CATGLAGVPEQYF. CDR3 nucleotide sequence: TGTGCCACGGGACTAGCGGGAGTTCCCGAGCAGTACTTC. The J gene is TRBJ2-7, the V gene TRBV3-1; 14 bases match TRBD2. V was clipped by 10 bases and J by 6 bases; unmatched bases: 5. Germline CDR1 is LGHDT and CDR2 is YNNKEL (reference sequence). The CDR3 is made up of 13 amino acids.

The chain is built from TRBV12-3 or TRBV12-4 and TRBJ2-5; D call uncertain. Trimming left V 3 bases short and J 1 base short, with 15 bases between. The CDR3 consists of 16 residues. The CDR3 DNA sequence: TGTGCCAGCAGTTTCGTCCCCCGTCCGTTCCAAGAGACCCAGTACTTC. Protein: CASSFVPRPFQETQYF.

The chain joins TRBV7-9 to TRBJ2-7; D not certain. V dropped 4 bases and J dropped 0 bases, with 13 bases sitting between them. The CDR3 runs 15 residues. The V gene's germline CDR1 is SEHNR and CDR2 FQNEAQ (reference sequence). The CDR3 sequence: CASSSIPQNSYEQYF. The CDR3 DNA follows: TGTGCCAGCAGCTCCATCCCGCAGAACTCCTACGAGCAGTACTTC.

The chain couples TRBV10-3 to TRBJ2-3; 10 positions match TRBD2. Germline loops: CDR1 ENHRY, CDR2 SYGVKD. This CDR3 region has 15 residues. V trimming: 0 bases; J trimming: 6 bases; junction bases outside the gene matches: 3. The CDR3 DNA sequence: TGTGCCATCAGTGAGTCGGCTAGCGGGGGTGATACGCAGTATTTT. This codes for CAISESASGGDTQYF.

The rearrangement joins TRBV27 to TRBJ1-1; TRBD1 is a possible D gene (5 bases). Trimming took 9 bases from V and 1 from J, leaving 12 bases between them. Germline V lookup: CDR1 MNHEY, CDR2 SMNVEV (reference sequence). This CDR3 contains 13 residues. This CDR3 reads CASRLGANTEAFF. CDR3 sequence (DNA): TGTGCCAGTCGGTTAGGGGCGAACACTGAAGCTTTCTTT.

The chain employs TRBV28 and TRBJ2-7, with no clear D. CDR1 MDHEN and CDR2 SYDVKM come from the germline V gene. The germline V and J ends were trimmed by 1 base and 0 bases, with 10 bases remaining between them. The CDR3 sequence is 15 residues long. CDR3 sequence reads: CASSLYQESSYEQYF. In DNA, the CDR3 is TGTGCCAGCAGTTTATACCAGGAGAGCTCCTACGAGCAGTACTTC. Variable domain in full (rest from reference TRBV28 and TRBJ2-7): DVKVTQSSRYLVKRTGEKVFLECVQDMDHENMFWYRQDPGLGLRLIYFSYDVKMKEKGDIPEGYSVSREKKERFSLILESASTNQTSMYLCASSLYQESSYEQYFGPGTRLTVT.

This chain connects TRBV6-5 to TRBJ1-1, with D unclear. The V and J ends lost 6 bases and 3 bases respectively, with 14 bases between them. The CDR3 runs 14 residues. From germline, CDR1 is MNHEY and CDR2 SVGAGI. In DNA form, the CDR3 reads TGTGCCAGCAGCTTCGTTGGTGGCCACACTGAAGCTTTCTTT. This translates into CASSFVGGHTEAFF.

V gene TRBV9 combines with J gene TRBJ1-6, with D hard to call. Per the germline V gene, CDR1 is SGDLS and CDR2 is YYNGEE. V was cut by 1 base and J by 14 bases, with 22 bases left in between. CDR3 size: 16 residues. CDR3 sequence reads: CASSVSLAGDSSALHF. The CDR3 DNA reads as TGTGCCAGCAGCGTAAGTCTCGCCGGGGATAGTAGTGCCCTCCACTTT.

The V and J genes are TRBV7-9 and TRBJ1-2; no reliable D call. The CDR3 has 13 residues. Germline V gives CDR1 SEHNR, CDR2 FQNEAQ (reference sequence). Trimming pared 3 bases from V and 7 bases from J, leaving 12 bases between. The CDR3 reads CASSFNDDSGYTF. CDR3 nucleotide sequence: TGTGCCAGCAGCTTTAACGATGATTCTGGCTACACCTTC.

V and J are TRBV27 and TRBJ1-2; D remains ambiguous. Trimming took off 3 bases at V and 4 bases at J, with 9 bases between the two ends. The CDR3 is made up of 13 amino acids. Germline assignment: CDR1 MNHEY and CDR2 SMNVEV (reference sequence). The CDR3: CASSFSESYGYTF. The CDR3 nucleotides are TGTGCCAGCAGTTTCAGCGAGAGCTATGGCTACACCTTC.

The rearrangement links TRBV12-3 or TRBV12-4 to TRBJ2-5, with 7 nucleotides matching TRBD2. The CDR3 has 16 residues. V shed 5 bases and J 2 bases; nucleotides not matched to a gene: 11. CDR3 nucleotides: TGTGCCAGCAGTATTCGAGCGGGGTGGTTTCAAGAGACCCAGTACTTC. This gives the protein CASSIRAGWFQETQYF.